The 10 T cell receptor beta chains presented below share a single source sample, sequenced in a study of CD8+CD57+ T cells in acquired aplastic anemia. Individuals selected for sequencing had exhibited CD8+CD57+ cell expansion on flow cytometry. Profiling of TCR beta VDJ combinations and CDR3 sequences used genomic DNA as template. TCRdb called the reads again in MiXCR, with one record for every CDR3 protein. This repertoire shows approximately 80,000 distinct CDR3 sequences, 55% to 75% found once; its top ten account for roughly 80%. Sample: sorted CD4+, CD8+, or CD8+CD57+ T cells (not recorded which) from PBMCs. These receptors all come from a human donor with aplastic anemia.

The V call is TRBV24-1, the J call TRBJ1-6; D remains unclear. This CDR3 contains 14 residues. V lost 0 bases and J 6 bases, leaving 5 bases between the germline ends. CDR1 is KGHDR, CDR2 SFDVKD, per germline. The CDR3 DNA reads TGTGCCACCAGTGATTTGCAAGCTAATTCACCCCTCCACTTT. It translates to CATSDLQANSPLHF.

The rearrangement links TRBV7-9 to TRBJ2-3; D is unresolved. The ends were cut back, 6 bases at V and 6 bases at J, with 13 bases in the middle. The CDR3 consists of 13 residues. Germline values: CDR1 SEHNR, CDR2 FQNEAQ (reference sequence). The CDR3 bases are TGTGCCAGCAGTTTCGGCCCTTTCGATACGCAGTATTTT. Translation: CASSFGPFDTQYF.

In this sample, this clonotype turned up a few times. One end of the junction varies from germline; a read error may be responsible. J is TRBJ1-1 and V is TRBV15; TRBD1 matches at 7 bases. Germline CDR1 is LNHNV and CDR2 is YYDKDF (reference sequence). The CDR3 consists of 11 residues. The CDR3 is CATSSGPGQRF. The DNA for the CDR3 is TGTGCCACCAGCTCCGGACCGGGACAGCGATTT.

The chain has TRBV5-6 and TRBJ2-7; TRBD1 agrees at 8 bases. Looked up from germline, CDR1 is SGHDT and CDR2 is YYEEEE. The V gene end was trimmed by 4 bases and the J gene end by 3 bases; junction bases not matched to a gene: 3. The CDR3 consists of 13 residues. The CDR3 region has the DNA TGTGCCAGCAGCCTGACAGGGGTCTACGAGCAGTACTTC. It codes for CASSLTGVYEQYF. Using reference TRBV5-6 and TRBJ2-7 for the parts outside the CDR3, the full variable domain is DAGVTQSPTHLIKTRGQQVTLRCSPKSGHDTVSWYQQALGQGPQFIFQYYEEEERQRGNFPDRFSGHQFPNYSSELNVNALLLGDSALYLCASSLTGVYEQYFGPGTRLTVT.

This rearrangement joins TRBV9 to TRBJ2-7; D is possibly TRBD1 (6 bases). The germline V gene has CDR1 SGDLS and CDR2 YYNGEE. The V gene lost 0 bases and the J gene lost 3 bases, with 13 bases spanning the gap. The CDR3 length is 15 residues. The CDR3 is CASSVGQGQGYEQYF. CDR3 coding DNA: TGTGCCAGCAGCGTAGGGCAGGGGCAGGGCTACGAGCAGTACTTC.

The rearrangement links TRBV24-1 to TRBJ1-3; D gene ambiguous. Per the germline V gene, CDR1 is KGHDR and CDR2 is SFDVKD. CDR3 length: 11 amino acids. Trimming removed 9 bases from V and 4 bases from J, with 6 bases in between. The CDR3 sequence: CATDGGNTIYF. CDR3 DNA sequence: TGTGCCACCGATGGAGGAAACACCATATATTTT.

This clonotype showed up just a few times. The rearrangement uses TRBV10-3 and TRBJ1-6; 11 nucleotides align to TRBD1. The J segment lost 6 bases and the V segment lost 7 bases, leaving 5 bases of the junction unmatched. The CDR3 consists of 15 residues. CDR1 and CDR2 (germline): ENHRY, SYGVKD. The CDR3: CAINRDRGINSPLHF. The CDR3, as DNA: TGTGCCATCAATAGGGACAGGGGGATTAATTCACCCCTCCACTTT.

The DNA of the CDR3 is TGTGCCAGCAGCTCTCTGCCGGGACAGGGACACAATGAGCAGTTCTTC. Protein: CASSSLPGQGHNEQFF. This rearrangement joins TRBV5-6 to TRBJ2-1, with TRBD1 identical over 9 bases. CDR3 size: 16 residues. V dropped 3 bases and J dropped 5; count of bases not matched to a gene: 9. Per the germline V gene, CDR1 is SGHDT and CDR2 is YYEEEE.

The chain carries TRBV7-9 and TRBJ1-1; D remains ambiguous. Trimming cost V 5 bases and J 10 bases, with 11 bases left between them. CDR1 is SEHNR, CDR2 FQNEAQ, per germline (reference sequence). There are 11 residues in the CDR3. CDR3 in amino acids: CASSPGVGAFF. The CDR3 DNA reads TGTGCCAGCAGCCCCGGGGTAGGAGCTTTCTTT.

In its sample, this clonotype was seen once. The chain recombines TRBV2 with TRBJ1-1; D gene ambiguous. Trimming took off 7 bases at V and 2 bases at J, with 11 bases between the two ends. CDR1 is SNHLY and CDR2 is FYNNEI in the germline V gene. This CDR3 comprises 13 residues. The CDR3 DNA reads TGTGCCAGCAATAAGGATAGCAACACTGAAGCTTTCTTT. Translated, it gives CASNKDSNTEAFF.